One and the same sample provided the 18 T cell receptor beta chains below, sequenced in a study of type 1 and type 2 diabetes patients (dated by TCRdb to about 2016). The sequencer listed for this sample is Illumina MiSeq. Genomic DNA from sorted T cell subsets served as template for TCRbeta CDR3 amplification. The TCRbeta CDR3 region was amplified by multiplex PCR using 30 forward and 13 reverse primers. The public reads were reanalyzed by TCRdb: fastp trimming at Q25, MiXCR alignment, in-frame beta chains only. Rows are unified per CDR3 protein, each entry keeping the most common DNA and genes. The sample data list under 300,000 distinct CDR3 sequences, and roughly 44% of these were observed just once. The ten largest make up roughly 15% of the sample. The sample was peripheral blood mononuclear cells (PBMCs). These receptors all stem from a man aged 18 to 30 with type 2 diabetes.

The CDR3 sequence: CASSLTGPTYQPQHF. CDR3 coding DNA: TGTGCCAGCAGTTTAACGGGACCGACCTATCAGCCCCAGCATTTT. The chain carries TRBV6-5 and TRBJ1-5; maybe TRBD1 (5 bases). CDR3 size: 15 residues. Trimming shortened V by 4 bases and J by 5 bases, and 15 bases separated the two germline ends. Germline assignment: CDR1 MNHEY and CDR2 SVGAGI.

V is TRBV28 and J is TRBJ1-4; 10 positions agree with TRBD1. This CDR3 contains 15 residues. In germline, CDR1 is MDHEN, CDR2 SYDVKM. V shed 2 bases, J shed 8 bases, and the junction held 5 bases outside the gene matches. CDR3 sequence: CASSLAGTGEEKLFF. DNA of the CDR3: TGTGCCAGCAGTTTAGCAGGGACAGGGGAAGAAAAACTGTTTTTT.

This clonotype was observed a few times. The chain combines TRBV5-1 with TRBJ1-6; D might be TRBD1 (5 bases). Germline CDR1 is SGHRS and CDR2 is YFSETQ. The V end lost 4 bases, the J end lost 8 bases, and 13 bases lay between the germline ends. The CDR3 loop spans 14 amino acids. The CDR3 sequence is CASSPGLQDSPLHF. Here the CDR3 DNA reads TGCGCCAGCAGCCCGGGACTGCAGGATTCACCCCTCCACTTT.

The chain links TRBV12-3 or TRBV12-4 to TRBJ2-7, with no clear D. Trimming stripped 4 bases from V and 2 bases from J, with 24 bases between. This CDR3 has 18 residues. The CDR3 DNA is TGTGCCAGCAGTTCCTCTTTGGGGTCTGGGTTGGGAACCTACGAGCAGTACTTC. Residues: CASSSSLGSGLGTYEQYF.

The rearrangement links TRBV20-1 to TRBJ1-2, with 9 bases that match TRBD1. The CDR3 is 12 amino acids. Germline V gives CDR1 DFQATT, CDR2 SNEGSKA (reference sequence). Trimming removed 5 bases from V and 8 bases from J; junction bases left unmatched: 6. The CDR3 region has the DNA TGCAGTGCTTACAGGGGGCTGGGAGGCTACACCTTC. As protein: CSAYRGLGGYTF.

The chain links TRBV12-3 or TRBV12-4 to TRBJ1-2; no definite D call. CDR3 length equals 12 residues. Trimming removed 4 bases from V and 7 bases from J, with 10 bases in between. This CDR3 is CASSSRPLGYTF. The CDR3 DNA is TGTGCCAGCAGTTCTCGACCCCTTGGCTACACCTTC.

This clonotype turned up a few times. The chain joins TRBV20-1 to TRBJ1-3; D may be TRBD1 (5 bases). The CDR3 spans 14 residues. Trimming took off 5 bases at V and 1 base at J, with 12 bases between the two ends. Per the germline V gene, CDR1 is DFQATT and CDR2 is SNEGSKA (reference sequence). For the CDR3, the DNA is TGCAGTGCTGGTATGACAGTATCTGGAAACACCATATATTTT. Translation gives CSAGMTVSGNTIYF.

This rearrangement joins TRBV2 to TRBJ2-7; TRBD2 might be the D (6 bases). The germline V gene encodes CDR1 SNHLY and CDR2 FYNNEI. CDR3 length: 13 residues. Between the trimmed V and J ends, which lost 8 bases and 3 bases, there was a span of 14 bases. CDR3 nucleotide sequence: TGTGCCAGCTGTAGGACTACGTACTACGAGCAGTACTTC. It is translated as CASCRTTYYEQYF.

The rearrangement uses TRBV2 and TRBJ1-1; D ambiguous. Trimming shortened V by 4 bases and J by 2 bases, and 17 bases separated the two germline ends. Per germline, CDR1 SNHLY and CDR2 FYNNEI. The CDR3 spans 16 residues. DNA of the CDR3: TGTGCCAGCAGTGCCCGACTCCGGGAGGTAAACACTGAAGCTTTCTTT. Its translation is CASSARLREVNTEAFF.

This CDR3 reads CASRGGGGYTGELFF. The CDR3 DNA sequence: TGTGCCAGTAGAGGTGGCGGGGGATACACCGGGGAGCTGTTTTTT. The V gene is TRBV19, the J gene TRBJ2-2; 7 nucleotides agree with TRBD2. Germline lookup yields CDR1 LNHDA and CDR2 SQIVND (reference sequence). There are 15 residues in the CDR3. V shed 6 bases and J 3 bases; nucleotides not matched to a gene: 7. Together with reference TRBV19 and TRBJ2-2, the CDR3 gives the full variable domain: DGGITQSPKYLFRKEGQNVTLSCEQNLNHDAMYWYRQDPGQGLRLIYYSQIVNDFQKGDIAEGYSVSREKKESFPLTVTSAQKNPTAFYLCASRGGGGYTGELFFGEGSRLTVL.

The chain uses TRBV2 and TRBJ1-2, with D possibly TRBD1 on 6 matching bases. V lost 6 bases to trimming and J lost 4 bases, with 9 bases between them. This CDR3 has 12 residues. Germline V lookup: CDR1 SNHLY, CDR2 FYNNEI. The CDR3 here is CASRGAGYGYTF. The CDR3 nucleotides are TGTGCCAGCAGGGGGGCGGGCTATGGCTACACCTTC.

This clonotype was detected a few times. The chain's CDR3 is CSASPLAWDEQFF. The CDR3 coding sequence is TGCAGTGCTAGTCCCCTAGCTTGGGATGAGCAGTTCTTC. The J gene is TRBJ2-1, the V gene TRBV20-1, with D tentatively TRBD2 (5 bases). V was shortened by 3 bases and J by 8 bases, with 14 bases between the two germline ends. Germline V CDR1 and CDR2: DFQATT, SNEGSKA (reference sequence). This CDR3 is 13 amino acids long.

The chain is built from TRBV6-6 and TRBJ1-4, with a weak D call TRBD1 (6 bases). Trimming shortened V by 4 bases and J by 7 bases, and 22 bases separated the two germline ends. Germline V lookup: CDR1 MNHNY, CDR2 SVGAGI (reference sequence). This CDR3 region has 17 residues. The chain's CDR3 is CASSSRDAIRGGEKLFF. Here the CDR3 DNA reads TGTGCCAGCAGTTCCCGAGACGCGATAAGAGGGGGTGAAAAACTGTTTTTT.

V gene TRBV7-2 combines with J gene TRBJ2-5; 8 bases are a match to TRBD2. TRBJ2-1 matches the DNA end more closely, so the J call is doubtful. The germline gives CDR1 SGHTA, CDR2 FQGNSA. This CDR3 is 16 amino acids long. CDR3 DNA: TGTGCCAGCAGCTTGGGTCAGCGGGAGTGGGTCAATGAGCAGTTCTTC. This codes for CASSLGQREWVNEQFF.

The CDR3 reads CASSQKTSGVSNEQFF. CDR3 in DNA: TGTGCCAGCAGCCAAAAGACTAGCGGGGTCAGTAATGAGCAGTTCTTC. The chain links TRBV6-2 or TRBV6-3 to TRBJ2-1; TRBD2 matches 11 bases. Germline lookup yields CDR1 MNHEY and CDR2 SVGEGT. The V and J ends lost 6 bases and 7 bases, in that order; junction bases with no gene match: 11. The length of the CDR3 is 16 residues.

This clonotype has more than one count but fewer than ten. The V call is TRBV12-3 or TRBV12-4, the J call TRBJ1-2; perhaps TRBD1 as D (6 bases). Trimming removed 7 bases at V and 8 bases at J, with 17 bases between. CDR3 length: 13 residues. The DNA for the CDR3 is TGTGCCAGCATACCTACAGGGCTCTACGGCTACACCTTC. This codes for CASIPTGLYGYTF.

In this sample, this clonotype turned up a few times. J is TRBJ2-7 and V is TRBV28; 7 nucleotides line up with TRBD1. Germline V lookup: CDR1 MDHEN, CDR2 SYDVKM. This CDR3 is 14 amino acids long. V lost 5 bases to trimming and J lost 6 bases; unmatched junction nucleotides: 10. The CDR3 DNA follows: TGTGCCAGCAGTCTTTCAGGGGGACGCCTCGAGCAGTACTTC. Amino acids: CASSLSGGRLEQYF.

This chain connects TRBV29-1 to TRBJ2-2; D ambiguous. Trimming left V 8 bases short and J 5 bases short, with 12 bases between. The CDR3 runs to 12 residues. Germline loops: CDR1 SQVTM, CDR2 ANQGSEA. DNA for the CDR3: TGCAGCATCATTCAGGCAACCGGGGAGCTGTTTTTT. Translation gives CSIIQATGELFF.